This T cell receptor beta chain was profiled in a study of blood T cells in healthy people across ages. Study background: Per two T cells, about one barcoded beta molecule was captured through template switching. Overall study results and limits: Strongly correlated with naive T cell percentage was TCR beta diversity. Across the age range, TCR beta diversity per million T cells fell in a roughly linear way. In long-lived donors, naive CD4+ cell counts and diversity exceeded those of aged donors.

This CDR3 has 13 residues. Germline CDR1 is SEHNR and CDR2 is FQNEAQ (reference sequence). V was pared by 2 bases and J by 5 bases, with 7 bases between. The sample holds many counts of this clonotype. The target antigen is unknown. PCR was performed a second time for roughly 7 to 12 cycles using a sample-barcoded 5' primer and a J-beta primer mix. In TCRdb, the 5' RACE reads were re-called with MiXCR into one record per CDR3 protein. The sample consists of around 2 million distinct CDR3 sequences, more than 35% of them appearing once. The receptor's source is a human donor in good health. The sample comprised blood. The chain employs TRBV7-9 and TRBJ1-5; the D is unclear. In DNA form, the CDR3 reads TGTGCCAGCAGCTTAAGCCTCTATCAGCCCCAGCATTTT. This gives the protein CASSLSLYQPQHF.